This TCR beta chain was identified during a study of cytomegalovirus exposure and HLA in healthy donors. Whereas donors were nominally healthy upon sampling, unrecorded immune exposures were probable. Study-wide results and limits: The study listed under 200 cytomegalovirus-associated TCR beta chains.

With 60 Vbeta and 13 Jbeta primers, the PCR was carried out. Clones were sequenced by immunoSEQ multiplex PCR, and TCRdb holds only the in-frame ones, with some missing. The sample contains fewer than 150,000 clones, 60% to 85% of which appear only once. CDR1 KGHSH and CDR2 LQKENI come from the germline V gene. J was trimmed by 3 bases and V by 2 bases; bases with no gene match: 1. The CDR3 is 14 residues long. Regarding this clone: Its antigen is not known.

This sequence joins TRBV18 and TRBJ1-1; the match to TRBD1 covers 9 bases. Sequencing was performed on PBMCs. The source is a male donor in good health and CMV-seronegative. CDR3 region: CASSPRTGDTEAFF. CDR3 in DNA: TGTGCCAGCTCACCAAGGACAGGGGACACTGAAGCTTTCTTT.